This T cell receptor (beta chain) was documented in a study of shared clonotypes between healthy human individuals. At the level of the study: Researchers drew samples from a couple of women and a few men aged 18 to 49.

Looked up from germline, CDR1 is SGHVS and CDR2 is FNYEAQ. The CDR3 sequence is 15 residues long. Unmatched junction bases numbered 12, after V lost 6 bases and J lost 10 bases. The data were produced by immunoSEQ multiplex PCR, yet TCRdb's version contains in-frame clones alone and is incomplete. Seen here are over 400,000 clones, roughly 80% observed once, and the top ten hold approximately 12%. The sequenced sample was PBMCs. The clonotype originates from a woman aged 40 to 50 in good health. Some clones in this sample may be carry-over from other donors' samples. This chain joins TRBV7-6 and TRBJ2-1, with 10 positions matching TRBD2. The CDR3 here is CASRPGSGRPREQFF. The DNA of the CDR3 is TGTGCCAGCAGACCGGGTAGCGGGAGGCCAAGGGAGCAGTTCTTC. Full variable domain (remainder filled in from reference TRBV7-6 and TRBJ2-1): GAGVSQSPRYKVTKRGQDVALRCDPISGHVSLYWYRQALGQGPEFLTYFNYEAQQDKSGLPNDRFSAERPEGSISTLTIQRTEQRDSAMYRCASRPGSGRPREQFFGPGTRLTVL.